This T cell receptor (beta chain) was captured in a study of identical twins. Trimming cost V 0 bases and J 3 bases; bases outside gene matches: 7. CDR3 size: 16 residues. Germline V gives CDR1 SQVTM, CDR2 ANQGSEA. Overall study findings and caveats: Within twin pairs, the out-of-frame alpha sequences they shared showed excess low generation probability. Interpretation of the results relied on cross-sectional statistical analysis and not on following the same donors. Cord blood beta clonotypes that were abundant carried fewer insertions, and memory repertoires showed no such trend.

Template switching added a universal primer site; cDNA carried unique molecular identifiers. TCRdb passed the 5' RACE reads through MiXCR, listing each CDR3 protein once. The table lists 300,000 to 350,000 distinct CDR3 sequences, 9% to 15% of them singletons. Comments on this clonotype: As yet, its antigen is unknown.

The sample was also linked to a second study, of yellow fever vaccine responses in identical twins.

This rearrangement joins TRBV29-1 to TRBJ2-1, with TRBD2 identical over 8 bases. Sequences were obtained from CD8+ T cells sorted from blood. The receptor's source is a woman aged 18-29 years in good health. DNA of the CDR3: TGCAGCGTTGAAGATGGTTCGGGACTAGGCTACAATGAGCAGTTCTTC. This sequence encodes CSVEDGSGLGYNEQFF.